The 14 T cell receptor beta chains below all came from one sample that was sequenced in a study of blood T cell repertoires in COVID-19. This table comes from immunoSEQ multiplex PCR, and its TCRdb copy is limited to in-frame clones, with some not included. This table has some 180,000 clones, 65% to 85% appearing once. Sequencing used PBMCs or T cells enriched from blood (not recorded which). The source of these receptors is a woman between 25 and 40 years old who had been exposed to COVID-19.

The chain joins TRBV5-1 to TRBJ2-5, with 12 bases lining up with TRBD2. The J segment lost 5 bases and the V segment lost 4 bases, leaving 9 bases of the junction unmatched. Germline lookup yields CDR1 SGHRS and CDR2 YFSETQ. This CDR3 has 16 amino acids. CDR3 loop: CASSPQPTSGGETQYF. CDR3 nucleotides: TGCGCCAGCAGCCCCCAACCGACTAGCGGGGGTGAGACCCAGTACTTC.

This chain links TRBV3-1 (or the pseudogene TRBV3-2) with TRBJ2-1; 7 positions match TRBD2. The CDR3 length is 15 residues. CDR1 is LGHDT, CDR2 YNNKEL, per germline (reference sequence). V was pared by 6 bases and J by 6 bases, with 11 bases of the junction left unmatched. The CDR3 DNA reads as TGTGCCAGCAGGTTCTCCGGGACGGGGGGCAATGAGCAGTTCTTC. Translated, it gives CASRFSGTGGNEQFF.

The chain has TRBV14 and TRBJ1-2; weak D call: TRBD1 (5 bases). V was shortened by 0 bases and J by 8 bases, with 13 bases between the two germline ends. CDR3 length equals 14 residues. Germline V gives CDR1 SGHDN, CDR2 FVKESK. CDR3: CASSQDRGGEGYTF. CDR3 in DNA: TGTGCCAGCAGCCAAGATCGGGGGGGTGAGGGCTACACCTTC.

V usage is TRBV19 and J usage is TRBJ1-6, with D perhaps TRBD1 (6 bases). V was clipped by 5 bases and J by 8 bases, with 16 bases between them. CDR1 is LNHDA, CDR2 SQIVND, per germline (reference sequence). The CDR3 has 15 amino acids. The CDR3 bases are TGTGCCAGTAGTTCGGACGTTAAGGGGGATTCACCCCTCCACTTT. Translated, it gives CASSSDVKGDSPLHF.

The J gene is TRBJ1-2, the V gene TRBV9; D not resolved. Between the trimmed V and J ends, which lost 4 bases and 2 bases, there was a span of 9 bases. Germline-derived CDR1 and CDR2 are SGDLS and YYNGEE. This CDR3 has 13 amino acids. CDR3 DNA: TGTGCCAGCAGCCACCGGGTCAACTATGGCTACACCTTC. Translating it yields CASSHRVNYGYTF.

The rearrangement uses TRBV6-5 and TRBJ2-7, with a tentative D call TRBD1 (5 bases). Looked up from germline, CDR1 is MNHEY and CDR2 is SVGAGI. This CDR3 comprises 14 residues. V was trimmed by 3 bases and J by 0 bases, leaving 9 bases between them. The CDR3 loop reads CASSYQQDSYEQYF. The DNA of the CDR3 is TGTGCCAGCAGTTATCAACAGGACTCCTACGAGCAGTACTTC.

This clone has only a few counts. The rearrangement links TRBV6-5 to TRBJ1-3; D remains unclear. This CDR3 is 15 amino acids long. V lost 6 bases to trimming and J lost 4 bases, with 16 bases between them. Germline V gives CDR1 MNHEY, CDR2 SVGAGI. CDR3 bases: TGTGCCAGCAGCCCCCCCGGGGATGGGGGAAACACCATATATTTT. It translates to CASSPPGDGGNTIYF.

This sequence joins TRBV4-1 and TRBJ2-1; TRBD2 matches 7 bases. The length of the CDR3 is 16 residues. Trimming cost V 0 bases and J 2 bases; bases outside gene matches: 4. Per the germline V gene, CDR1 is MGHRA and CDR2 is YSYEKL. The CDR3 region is CASSQDPSGTYNEQFF. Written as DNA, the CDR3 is TGCGCCAGCAGCCAAGACCCCAGCGGGACCTACAATGAGCAGTTCTTC.

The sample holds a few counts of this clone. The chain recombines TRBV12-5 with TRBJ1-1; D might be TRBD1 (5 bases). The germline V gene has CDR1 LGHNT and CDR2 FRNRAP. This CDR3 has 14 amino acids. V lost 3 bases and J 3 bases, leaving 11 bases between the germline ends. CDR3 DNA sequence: TGTGCTAGTGGTTTATTGGGAGGGGACACTGAAGCTTTCTTT. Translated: CASGLLGGDTEAFF. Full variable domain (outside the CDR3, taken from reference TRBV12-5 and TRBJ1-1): DARVTQTPRHKVTEMGQEVTMRCQPILGHNTVFWYRQTMMQGLELLAYFRNRAPLDDSGMPKDRFSAEMPDATLATLKIQPSEPRDSAVYFCASGLLGGDTEAFFGQGTRLTVV.

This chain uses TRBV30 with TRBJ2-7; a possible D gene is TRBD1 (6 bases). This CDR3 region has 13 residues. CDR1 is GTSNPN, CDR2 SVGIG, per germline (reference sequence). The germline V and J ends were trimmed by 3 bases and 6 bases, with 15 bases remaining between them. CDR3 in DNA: TGTGCCTGGAGCGACACAGGGATTTTCGAGCAGTACTTC. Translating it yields CAWSDTGIFEQYF.

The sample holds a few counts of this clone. CDR3 sequence reads: CASSPRGQGTGELFF. CDR3 DNA sequence: TGTGCCAGTAGTCCGAGGGGGCAGGGCACCGGGGAGCTGTTTTTT. The chain employs TRBV19 and TRBJ2-2, with 7 positions matching TRBD1. V was clipped by 5 bases and J by 4 bases; unmatched bases: 7. Germline values: CDR1 LNHDA, CDR2 SQIVND (reference sequence). This CDR3 is built from 15 residues.

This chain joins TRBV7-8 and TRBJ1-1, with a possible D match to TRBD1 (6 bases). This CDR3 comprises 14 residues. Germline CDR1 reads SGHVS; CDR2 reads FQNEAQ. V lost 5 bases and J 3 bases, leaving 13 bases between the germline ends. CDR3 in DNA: TGTGCCAGCAGCCCAGGGGTGACCTACACTGAAGCTTTCTTT. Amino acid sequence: CASSPGVTYTEAFF.

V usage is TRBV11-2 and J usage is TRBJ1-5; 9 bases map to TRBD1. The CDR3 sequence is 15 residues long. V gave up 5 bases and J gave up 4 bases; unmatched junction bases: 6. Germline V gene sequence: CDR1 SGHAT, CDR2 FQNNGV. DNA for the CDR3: TGTGCCAGCAGCCAGGACAGGGGTGGGAATCAGCCCCAGCATTTT. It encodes CASSQDRGGNQPQHF.

CDR3 residues: CASRIGVSGELFF. In DNA form, the CDR3 reads TGTGCCAGCAGGATAGGGGTATCCGGGGAGCTGTTTTTT. J is TRBJ2-2 and V is TRBV6-5; the D gene is possibly TRBD1 (5 bases). The ends were cut back, 6 bases at V and 6 bases at J, with 11 bases in the middle. This CDR3 is built from 13 residues. Germline V gives CDR1 MNHEY, CDR2 SVGAGI.